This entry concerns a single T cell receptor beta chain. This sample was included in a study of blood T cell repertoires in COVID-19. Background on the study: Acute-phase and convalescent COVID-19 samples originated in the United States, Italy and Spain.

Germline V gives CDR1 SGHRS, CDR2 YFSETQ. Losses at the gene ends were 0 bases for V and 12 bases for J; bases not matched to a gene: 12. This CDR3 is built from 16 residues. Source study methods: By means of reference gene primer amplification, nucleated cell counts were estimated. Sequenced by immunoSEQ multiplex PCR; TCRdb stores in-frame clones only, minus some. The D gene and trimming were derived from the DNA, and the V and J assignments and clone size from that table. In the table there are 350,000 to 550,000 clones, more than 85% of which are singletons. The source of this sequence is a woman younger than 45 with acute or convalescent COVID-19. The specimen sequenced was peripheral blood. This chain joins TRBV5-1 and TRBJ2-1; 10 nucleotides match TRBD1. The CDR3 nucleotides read TGCGCCAGCAGCTTGGGCGGACAGGGGGGCGTTGTGGGGCAGTTCTTC. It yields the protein CASSLGGQGGVVGQFF.